The rows below give T cell receptor beta chains drawn from one sample of a study of cytomegalovirus exposure and HLA in healthy donors. The repertoire was sequenced with immunoSEQ multiplex PCR; TCRdb's copy has only in-frame clones and lacks some. The sample lists more than 60,000 clones, roughly 84% seen once, with around 18% in the top ten. The sequencing sample was made of PBMCs. The receptors were gathered from a man between 65 and 80 years old in good health and CMV-seropositive. The CDR3 runs from the conserved cysteine through the conserved F or W. D genes are given only for firm matches. The size entry is marked missing in some rows and otherwise reads once, few, many or a size class.

clone_size	j_call	d_call	v_call	cdr3_nt	cdr3_aa
once	TRBJ2-5	NA	TRBV7-9	TGTGCCAGCAGCTTAGGCGGTCAAGAGACCCAGTACTTC	CASSLGGQETQYF
NA	TRBJ1-2	TRBD1	TRBV10-3	TGTGCCGTATCTTCGGGACAGGGAGATTATGGCTACACCTTC	CAVSSGQGDYGYTF
NA	TRBJ2-1	TRBD2	TRBV7-2	TGTGCCAGCAGCTCAGGACTAGCGGGTTACAATGAGCAGTTCTTC	CASSSGLAGYNEQFF
NA	TRBJ2-1	NA	TRBV4-1	TGCGCCAGCAGCGCCCGGGACTCCCCACTCTACAATGAGCAGTTCTTC	CASSARDSPLYNEQFF
NA	TRBJ1-5	NA	TRBV19	TGTGCCAGTAGTATCGGAGGGGCAGCGCAACAGCCCCAGCATTTT	CASSIGGAAQQPQHF
NA	TRBJ2-1	NA	TRBV11-3	TGTGCCAGCAGCTTAGACGGAGCGACCTACAATGAGCAGTTCTTC	CASSLDGATYNEQFF
NA	TRBJ2-3	NA	TRBV10-3	TGTGCCATCAGTGATGGTAAGGGAGTTAGCACAGATACGCAGTATTTT	CAISDGKGVSTDTQYF
NA	TRBJ2-5	NA	TRBV19	TGTGCCAGTAGGGGGGCAGGGGTAGAGACCCAGTACTTC	CASRGAGVETQYF
NA	TRBJ2-5	NA	TRBV28	TGTGCCAGCAATAAGTTGAGCGAGACCCAGTACTTC	CASNKLSETQYF
NA	TRBJ1-5	NA	TRBV5-6	TGTGCCAGCAGCTTTGAGGGGACTCAGCCCCATCATTTT	CASSFEGTQPHHF
NA	TRBJ2-1	NA	TRBV5-1	TGCGCCAGCAGCTTAAGCCTAGCCGCCTACAATGAGCAGTTCTTC	CASSLSLAAYNEQFF
once	TRBJ1-2	NA	TRBV28	TGTGCCAGCAGCTCTCTCCCCTATGGCTACACCTTC	CASSSLPYGYTF
NA	TRBJ2-1	TRBD1	TRBV10-3	TGTGCCATCAGTGGGATGACAGGGAATGAGCAGTTCTTC	CAISGMTGNEQFF
NA	TRBJ1-6	NA	TRBV27	TGTGCCAGCAGCCCTCGGGGGTTCCCTTCACCCCTCCACTTT	CASSPRGFPSPLHF
few	TRBJ1-4	NA	TRBV6-1	TGTGCCAGCAGTGAGAGCGGGACATCCAGGGAAAAACTGTTTTTT	CASSESGTSREKLFF